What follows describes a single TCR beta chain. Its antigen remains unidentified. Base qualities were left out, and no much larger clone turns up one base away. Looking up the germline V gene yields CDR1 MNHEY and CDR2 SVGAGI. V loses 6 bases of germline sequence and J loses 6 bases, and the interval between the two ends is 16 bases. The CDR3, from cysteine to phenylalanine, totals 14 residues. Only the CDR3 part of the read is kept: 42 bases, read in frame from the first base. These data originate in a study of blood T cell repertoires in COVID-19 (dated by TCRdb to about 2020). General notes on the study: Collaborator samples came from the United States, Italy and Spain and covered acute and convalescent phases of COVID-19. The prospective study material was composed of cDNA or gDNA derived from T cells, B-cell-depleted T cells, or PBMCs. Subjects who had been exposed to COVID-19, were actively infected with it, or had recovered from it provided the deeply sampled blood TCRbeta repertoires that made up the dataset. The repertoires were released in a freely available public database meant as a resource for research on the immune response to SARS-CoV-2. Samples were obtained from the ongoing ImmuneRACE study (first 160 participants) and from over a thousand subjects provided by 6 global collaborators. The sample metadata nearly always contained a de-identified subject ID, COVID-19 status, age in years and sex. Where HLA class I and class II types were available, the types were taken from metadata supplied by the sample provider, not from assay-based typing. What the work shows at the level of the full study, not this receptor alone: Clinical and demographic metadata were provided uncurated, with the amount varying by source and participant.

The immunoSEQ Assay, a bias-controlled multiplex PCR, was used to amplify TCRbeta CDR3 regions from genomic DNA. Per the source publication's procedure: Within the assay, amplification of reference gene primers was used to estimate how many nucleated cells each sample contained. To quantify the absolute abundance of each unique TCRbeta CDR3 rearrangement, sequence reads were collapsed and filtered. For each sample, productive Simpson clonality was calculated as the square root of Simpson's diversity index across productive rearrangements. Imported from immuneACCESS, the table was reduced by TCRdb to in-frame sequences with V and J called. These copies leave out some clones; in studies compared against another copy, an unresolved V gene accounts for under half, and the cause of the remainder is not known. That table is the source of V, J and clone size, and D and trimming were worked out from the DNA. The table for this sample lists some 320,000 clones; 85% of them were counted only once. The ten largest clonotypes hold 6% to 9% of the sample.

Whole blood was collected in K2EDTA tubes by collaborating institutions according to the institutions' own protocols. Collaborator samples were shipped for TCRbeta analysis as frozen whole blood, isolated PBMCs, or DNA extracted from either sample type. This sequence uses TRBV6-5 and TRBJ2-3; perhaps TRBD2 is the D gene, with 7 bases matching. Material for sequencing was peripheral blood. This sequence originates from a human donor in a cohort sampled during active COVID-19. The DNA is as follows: TGTGCCAGCAGCCCCGAAGGGGGGGCGGATACGCAGTATTTT. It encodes CASSPEGGADTQYF.